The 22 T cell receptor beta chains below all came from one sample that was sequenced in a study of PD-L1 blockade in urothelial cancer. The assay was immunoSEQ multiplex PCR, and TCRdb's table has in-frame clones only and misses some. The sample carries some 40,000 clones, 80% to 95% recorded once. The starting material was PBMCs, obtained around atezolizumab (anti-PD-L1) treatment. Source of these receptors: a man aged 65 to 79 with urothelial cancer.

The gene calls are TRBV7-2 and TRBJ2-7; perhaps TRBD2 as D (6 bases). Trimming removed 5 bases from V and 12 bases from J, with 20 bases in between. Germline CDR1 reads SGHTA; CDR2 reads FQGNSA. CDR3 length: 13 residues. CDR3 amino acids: CASSPSAGLASYF. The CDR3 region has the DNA TGTGCCAGCAGCCCATCGGCGGGGCTGGCTTCGTACTTC.

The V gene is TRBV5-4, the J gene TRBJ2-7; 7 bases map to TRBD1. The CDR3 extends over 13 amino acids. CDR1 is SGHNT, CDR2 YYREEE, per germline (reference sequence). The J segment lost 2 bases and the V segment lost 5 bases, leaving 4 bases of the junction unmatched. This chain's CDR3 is CASRKGTAYEQYF. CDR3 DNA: TGTGCCAGCAGAAAGGGGACAGCCTACGAGCAGTACTTC.

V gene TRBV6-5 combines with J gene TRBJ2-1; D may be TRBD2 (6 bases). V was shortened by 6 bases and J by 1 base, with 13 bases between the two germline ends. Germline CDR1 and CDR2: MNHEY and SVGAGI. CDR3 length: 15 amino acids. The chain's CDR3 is CASRIAEGSYNEQFF. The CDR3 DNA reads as TGTGCCAGCAGGATAGCGGAGGGGTCCTACAATGAGCAGTTCTTC.

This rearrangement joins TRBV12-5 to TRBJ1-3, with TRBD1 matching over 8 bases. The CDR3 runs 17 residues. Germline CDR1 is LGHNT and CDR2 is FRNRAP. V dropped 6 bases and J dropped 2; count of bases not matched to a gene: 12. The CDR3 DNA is TGTGCTAGTGGCCCCCACTTGCAGGGGGCGGCTGGAAACACCATATATTTT. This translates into CASGPHLQGAAGNTIYF.

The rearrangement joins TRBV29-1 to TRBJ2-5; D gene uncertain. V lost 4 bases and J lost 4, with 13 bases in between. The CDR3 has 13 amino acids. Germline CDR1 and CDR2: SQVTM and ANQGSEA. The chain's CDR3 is CSVGNQRRETQYF. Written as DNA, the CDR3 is TGCAGCGTTGGAAATCAACGGAGAGAGACCCAGTACTTC.

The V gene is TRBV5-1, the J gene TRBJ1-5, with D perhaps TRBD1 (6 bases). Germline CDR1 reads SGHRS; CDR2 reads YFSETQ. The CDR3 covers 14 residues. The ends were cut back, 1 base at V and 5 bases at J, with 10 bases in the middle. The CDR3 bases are TGCGCCAGCAGCTTGTCAGGGGCAGATCAGCCCCAGCATTTT. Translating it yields CASSLSGADQPQHF.

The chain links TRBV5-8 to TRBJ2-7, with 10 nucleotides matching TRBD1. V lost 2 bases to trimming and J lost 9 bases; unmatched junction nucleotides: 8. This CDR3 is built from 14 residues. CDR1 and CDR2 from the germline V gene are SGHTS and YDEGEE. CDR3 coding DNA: TGTGCCAGCAGCTTAGGGACAGGGGTTCAATGGCAGTACTTC. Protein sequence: CASSLGTGVQWQYF.

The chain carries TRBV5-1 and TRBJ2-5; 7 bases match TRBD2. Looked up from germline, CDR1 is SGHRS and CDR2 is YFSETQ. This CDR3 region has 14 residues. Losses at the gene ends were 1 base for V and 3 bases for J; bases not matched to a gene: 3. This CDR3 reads CASSLRAGEETQYF. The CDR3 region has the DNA TGCGCCAGCAGCTTGCGGGCGGGGGAAGAGACCCAGTACTTC. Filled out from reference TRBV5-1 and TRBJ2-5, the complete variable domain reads KAGVTQTPRYLIKTRGQQVTLSCSPISGHRSVSWYQQTPGQGLQFLFEYFSETQRNKGNFPGRFSGRQFSNSRSEMNVSTLELGDSALYLCASSLRAGEETQYFGPGTRLLVL.

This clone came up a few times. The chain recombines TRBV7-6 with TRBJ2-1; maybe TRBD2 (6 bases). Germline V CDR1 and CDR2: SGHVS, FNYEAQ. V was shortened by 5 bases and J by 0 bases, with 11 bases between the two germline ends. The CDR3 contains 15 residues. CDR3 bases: TGTGCCAGCAGCAGGGACTCCAGCTCCTACAATGAGCAGTTCTTC. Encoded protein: CASSRDSSSYNEQFF.

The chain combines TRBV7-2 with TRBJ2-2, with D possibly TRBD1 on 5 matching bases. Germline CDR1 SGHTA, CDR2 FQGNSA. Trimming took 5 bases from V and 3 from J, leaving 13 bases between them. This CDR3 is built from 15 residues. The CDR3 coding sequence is TGTGCCAGCAGCCTCCTTTGGGGCCACACCGGGGAGCTGTTTTTT. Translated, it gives CASSLLWGHTGELFF.

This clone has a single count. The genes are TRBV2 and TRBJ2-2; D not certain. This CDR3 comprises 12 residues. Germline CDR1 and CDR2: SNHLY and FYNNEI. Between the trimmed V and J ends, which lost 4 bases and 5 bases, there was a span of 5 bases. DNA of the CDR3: TGTGCCAGCAGTGCAGGAACCGGGGAGCTGTTTTTT. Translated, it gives CASSAGTGELFF.

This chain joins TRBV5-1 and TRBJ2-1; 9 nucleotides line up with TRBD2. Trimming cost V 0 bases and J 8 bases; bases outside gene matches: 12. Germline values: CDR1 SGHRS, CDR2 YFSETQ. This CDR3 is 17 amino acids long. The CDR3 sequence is CASSLVGGRAGRYEQFF. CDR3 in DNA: TGCGCCAGCAGCTTGGTTGGCGGGAGGGCCGGGAGGTATGAGCAGTTCTTC.

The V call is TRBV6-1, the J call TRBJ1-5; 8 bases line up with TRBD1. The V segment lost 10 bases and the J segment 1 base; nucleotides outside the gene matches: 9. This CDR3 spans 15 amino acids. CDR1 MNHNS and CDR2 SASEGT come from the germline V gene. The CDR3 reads CATLDRASSNQPQHF. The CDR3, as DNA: TGTGCCACCTTGGACAGGGCGAGCAGCAATCAGCCCCAGCATTTT.

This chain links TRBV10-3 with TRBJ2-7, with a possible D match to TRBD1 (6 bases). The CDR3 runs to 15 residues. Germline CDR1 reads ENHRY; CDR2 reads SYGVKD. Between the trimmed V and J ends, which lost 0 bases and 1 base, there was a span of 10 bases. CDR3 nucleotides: TGTGCCATCAGTGAGTCGGACAGAACATCCTACGAGCAGTACTTC. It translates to CAISESDRTSYEQYF.

CDR3 sequence reads: CASSQDLAGEQYF. The CDR3 region has the DNA TGTGCCAGCAGCCAAGACCTAGCGGGCGAGCAGTACTTC. This chain connects TRBV14 to TRBJ2-7; the match to TRBD2 covers 8 bases. CDR3 size: 13 residues. Germline assignment: CDR1 SGHDN and CDR2 FVKESK. With V trimmed by 0 bases and J by 6 bases, 1 base remained unmatched. The whole variable domain, remainder taken from reference TRBV14 and TRBJ2-7, is EAGVTQFPSHSVIEKGQTVTLRCDPISGHDNLYWYRRVMGKEIKFLLHFVKESKQDESGMPNNRFLAERTGGTYSTLKVQPAELEDSGVYFCASSQDLAGEQYFGPGTRLTVT.

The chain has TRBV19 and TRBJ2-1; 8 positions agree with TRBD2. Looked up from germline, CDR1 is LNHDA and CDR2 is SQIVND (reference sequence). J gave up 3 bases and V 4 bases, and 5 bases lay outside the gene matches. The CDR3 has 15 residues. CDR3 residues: CASSTGLDIYNEQFF. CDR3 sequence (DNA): TGTGCCAGTAGTACGGGACTAGATATCTACAATGAGCAGTTCTTC.

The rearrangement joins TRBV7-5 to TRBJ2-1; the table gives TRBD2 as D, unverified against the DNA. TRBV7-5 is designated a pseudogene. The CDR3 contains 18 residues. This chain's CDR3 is CARSPHPGLARLYNEQFF. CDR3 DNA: TGTGCCAGAAGCCCTCATCCGGGACTAGCGAGGCTATACAATGAGCAGTTCTTC.

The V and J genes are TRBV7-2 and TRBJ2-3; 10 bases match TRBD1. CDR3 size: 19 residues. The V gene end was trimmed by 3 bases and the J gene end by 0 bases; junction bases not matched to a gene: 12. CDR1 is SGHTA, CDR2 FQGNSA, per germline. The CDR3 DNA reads TGTGCCAGCAGCTTTCCGGGACAGGGGTTGAGGTTTAGCACAGATACGCAGTATTTT. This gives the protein CASSFPGQGLRFSTDTQYF.

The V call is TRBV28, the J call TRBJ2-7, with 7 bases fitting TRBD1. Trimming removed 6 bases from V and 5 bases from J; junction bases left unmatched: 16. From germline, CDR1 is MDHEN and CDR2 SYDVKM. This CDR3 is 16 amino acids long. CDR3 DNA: TGTGCCAGCAGACTTACAGGGGTTGGTTTGGGAGACGAGCAGTACTTC. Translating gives CASRLTGVGLGDEQYF.

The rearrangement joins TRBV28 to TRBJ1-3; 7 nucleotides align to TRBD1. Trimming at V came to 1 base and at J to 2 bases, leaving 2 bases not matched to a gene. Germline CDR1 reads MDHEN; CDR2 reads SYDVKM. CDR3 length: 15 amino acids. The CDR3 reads CASSLSGGAGNTIYF. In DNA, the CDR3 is TGTGCCAGCAGTTTATCAGGGGGAGCTGGAAACACCATATATTTT.

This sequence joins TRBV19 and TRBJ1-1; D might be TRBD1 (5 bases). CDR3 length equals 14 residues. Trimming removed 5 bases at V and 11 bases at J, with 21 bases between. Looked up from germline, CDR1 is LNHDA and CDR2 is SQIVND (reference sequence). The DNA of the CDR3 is TGTGCCAGTAGTCCCAGGGCCCTCGGTAAGGAGGCTTTCTTT. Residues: CASSPRALGKEAFF.

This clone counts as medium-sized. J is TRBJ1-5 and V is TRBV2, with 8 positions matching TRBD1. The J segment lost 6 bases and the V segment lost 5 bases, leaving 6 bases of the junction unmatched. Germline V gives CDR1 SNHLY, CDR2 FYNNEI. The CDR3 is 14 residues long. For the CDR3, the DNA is TGTGCCAGCAGTTGGACAGGGACGGGTCAGCCCCAGCATTTT. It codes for CASSWTGTGQPQHF.